One sample yielded the 28 T cell receptor beta chains listed below, sequenced in a study of molecular identifiers for immune sequencing clone quantification. A single record per CDR3 protein comes from TCRdb applying MiXCR to the PCR reads. The table lists over 35,000 distinct CDR3 sequences, approximately 17% of them singletons. Sequenced material: naive CD8+ T cells from blood, with Jurkat cell RNA spiked in. Stated subset: FACS-sorted CD8+CD4-CCR7+CD45RA+ naive T cells. Receptor source: a human donor in good health. Some libraries in this study had Jurkat cell RNA spiked in.

This clonotype was observed at least ten times. The rearrangement links TRBV28 to TRBJ2-7; TRBD1 matches 9 bases. The germline V gene encodes CDR1 MDHEN and CDR2 SYDVKM. The CDR3 is made up of 14 amino acids. V was pared by 7 bases and J by 2 bases, with 6 bases of the junction left unmatched. The CDR3 here is CASTYRGLTYEQYF. In DNA form, the CDR3 reads TGTGCCAGCACTTACAGGGGGCTAACCTACGAGCAGTACTTC.

Details on this clonotype: A much larger clone lies one base from this, so it may be a read error. V and J are TRBV28 and TRBJ2-7; D might be TRBD2 (6 bases). The germline CDR1 and CDR2 sequences are MDHEN and SYDVKM. This CDR3 spans 16 amino acids. CDR3 nucleotides: TGTGACAGCAGCAAGGCGGCGGGATATGGATTAAACGAGCAGTACTTC. Protein: CDSSKAAGYGLNEQYF.

CDR3 sequence (DNA): TGTGCCAGCAGCCCGTTTGACGGGGGTTTGGTAGAAGCTTTCTTT. Translated, it gives CASSPFDGGLVEAFF. The chain recombines TRBV3-1 with TRBJ1-1; D may be TRBD1 (5 bases). This CDR3 has 15 residues. V was trimmed by 4 bases and J by 8 bases, leaving 20 bases between them. Germline V CDR1 and CDR2: LGHDT, YNNKEL (reference sequence).

Note on this clonotype: A single base separates this from a much larger clone, so it may be a read error. The rearrangement links TRBV4-3 to TRBJ2-2, with 9 bases lining up with TRBD2. The length of the CDR3 is 17 residues. Germline V gene sequence: CDR1 LGHNA, CDR2 YSLEER. Trimming removed 4 bases from V and 2 bases from J; junction bases left unmatched: 8. CDR3 DNA sequence: TGCGCCAGCAGCCGAGTTAGCGGGAGAGGTAACACCGGGGAGCTGTTTTTT. Residues: CASSRVSGRGNTGELFF.

Comments on this clonotype: This sequence may be a read error, since a much larger clone differs from it by one base. The chain couples TRBV20-1 to TRBJ1-5, with 8 bases aligning to TRBD1. The CDR3 is made up of 14 amino acids. Germline loops: CDR1 DFQATT, CDR2 SNEGSKA (reference sequence). V lost 5 bases, J lost 6 bases, and 9 bases stayed unmatched. The DNA of the CDR3 is TGCAGTGCTTTGGACAGGGAGGGCACTCAGCCCCAGCATTTT. Its protein product is CSALDREGTQPQHF.

The rearrangement joins TRBV7-6 to TRBJ2-6; D might be TRBD2 (5 bases). V lost 1 base and J lost 1, with 8 bases in between. This CDR3 region has 16 residues. Germline-derived CDR1 and CDR2 are SGHVS and FNYEAQ. CDR3 residues: CASSLGTGSGANVLTF. The CDR3 nucleotides are TGTGCCAGCAGCTTAGGGACGGGGTCTGGGGCCAACGTCCTGACTTTC.

This clonotype was recorded many times. This chain connects TRBV27 to TRBJ1-2; 7 positions agree with TRBD1. The CDR3 length is 15 residues. Trimming removed 6 bases from V and 0 bases from J; junction bases left unmatched: 7. Germline V lookup: CDR1 MNHEY, CDR2 SMNVEV (reference sequence). In DNA, the CDR3 is TGTGCCAGCAGGGCGTGGGACAGAACTAACTATGGCTACACCTTC. It specifies CASRAWDRTNYGYTF.

This clonotype was counted ten times or more. The V and J genes are TRBV12-3 or TRBV12-4 and TRBJ2-7; no reliable D call. This CDR3 is 11 amino acids long. V lost 5 bases, J lost 3 bases, and 5 bases lay in between. CDR3 sequence (DNA): TGTGCCAGCAGTATCAGCTACGAGCAGTACTTC. Translation gives CASSISYEQYF.

In its sample, this clonotype was seen many times. The chain links TRBV28 to TRBJ2-7; 7 bases are a match to TRBD2. The CDR3 is 14 amino acids. Germline CDR1 is MDHEN and CDR2 is SYDVKM. V shed 1 base, J shed 5 bases, and the junction held 5 bases outside the gene matches. The CDR3 protein is CASSLYSRENEQYF. CDR3 coding DNA: TGTGCCAGCAGTTTATACTCGCGGGAGAACGAGCAGTACTTC.

The CDR3 loop is CNARDLFQPDSNQPQHF. For the CDR3, the DNA is TGCAACGCTAGAGATTTGTTCCAACCGGATAGCAATCAGCCCCAGCATTTT. This chain joins TRBV20-1 and TRBJ1-5; D call uncertain. CDR3 length equals 17 residues. The germline V gene has CDR1 DFQATT and CDR2 SNEGSKA (reference sequence).

At least ten counts were recorded for this clonotype. J is TRBJ1-2 and V is TRBV6-2 or TRBV6-3; possible D gene TRBD1, 6 bases. Deletions cut 5 bases from V and 6 bases from J, with 16 bases between. The CDR3 contains 14 residues. Germline V gene data show CDR1 as MNHEY and CDR2 as SVGEGT. The CDR3 reads CASSHAGTPHGYTF. The CDR3 DNA reads as TGTGCCAGCAGTCACGCGGGGACACCTCATGGCTACACCTTC.

This clonotype was observed at least ten times. This sequence joins TRBV7-6 and TRBJ2-1; 7 positions agree with TRBD2. CDR3 length: 16 amino acids. The V gene end was trimmed by 0 bases and the J gene end by 3 bases; junction bases not matched to a gene: 5. Germline V gene sequence: CDR1 SGHVS, CDR2 FNYEAQ. This chain's CDR3 is CASSLAAGPDYNEQFF. The CDR3, as DNA: TGTGCCAGCAGCTTAGCAGCGGGACCGGACTACAATGAGCAGTTCTTC.

This clonotype was recorded at least ten times. DNA of the CDR3: TGTGCCAGCAGTTTACCGGGCCAGGGGACCCAGTACTTC. It encodes CASSLPGQGTQYF. The genes are TRBV12-3 or TRBV12-4 and TRBJ2-5, with D possibly TRBD1 on 5 matching bases. Trimming removed 2 bases at V and 7 bases at J, with 11 bases between. The CDR3 length is 13 residues.

V and J are TRBV18 and TRBJ2-3; D may match TRBD1 or TRBD2 (6 bases each). The CDR3 extends over 15 amino acids. Germline V gene sequence: CDR1 KGHSH, CDR2 LQKENI. Trimming cost V 3 bases and J 6 bases, with 16 bases left between them. This CDR3 is CASSPSGASEDTQYF. As DNA, the CDR3 is TGTGCCAGCTCACCGTCGGGGGCATCCGAGGATACGCAGTATTTT.

This clonotype has only a few counts. This CDR3 is CASSLSSTYYEQYF. CDR3 DNA sequence: TGCGCCAGCAGCTTGTCTTCGACCTACTACGAGCAGTACTTC. This sequence joins TRBV5-1 and TRBJ2-7, with no clear D. The CDR3 totals 14 residues. Germline V lookup: CDR1 SGHRS, CDR2 YFSETQ. V was pared by 1 base and J by 3 bases, with 11 bases between.

In this sample, this clonotype turned up many times. In DNA form, the CDR3 reads TGTGCCAGCAGCGCTTTGACGTATGGCTACACCTTC. Translation gives CASSALTYGYTF. The chain employs TRBV11-2 and TRBJ1-2; D unresolved. The germline gives CDR1 SGHAT, CDR2 FQNNGV. The CDR3 is 12 residues long. Trimming took 5 bases from V and 5 from J, leaving 9 bases between them.

This clonotype was seen repeatedly, ten times or more. V is TRBV29-1 and J is TRBJ2-2; the D is unclear. Per the germline V gene, CDR1 is SQVTM and CDR2 is ANQGSEA. V lost 6 bases and J lost 3, with 11 bases in between. The CDR3 sequence is 13 residues long. The CDR3 DNA reads TGCAGCGTCGGGTGGAGCGACACCGGGGAGCTGTTTTTT. Amino acids: CSVGWSDTGELFF.

By its share, this clonotype is medium-sized. J is TRBJ2-1 and V is TRBV9, with D possibly being TRBD2 (6 bases). Deletions cut 5 bases from V and 2 bases from J, with 17 bases between. The CDR3 runs 16 residues. Germline CDR1 and CDR2: SGDLS and YYNGEE. The CDR3 bases are TGTGCCAGCAGTCTAGGAGGAGGGAGCCCCTACAATGAGCAGTTCTTC. Encoded protein: CASSLGGGSPYNEQFF. The full variable domain, with the rest looked up from reference TRBV9 and TRBJ2-1, is DSGVTQTPKHLITATGQRVTLRCSPRSGDLSVYWYQQSLDQGLQFLIQYYNGEERAKGNILERFSAQQFPDLHSELNLSSLELGDSALYFCASSLGGGSPYNEQFFGPGTRLTVL.

This clonotype was seen at least ten times. V usage is TRBV12-3 or TRBV12-4 and J usage is TRBJ2-1, with 8 bases lining up with TRBD1. The CDR3 runs 15 residues. The V segment lost 0 bases and the J segment 10 bases; nucleotides outside the gene matches: 8. CDR3: CASSLAHQGAPEQFF. CDR3 nucleotide sequence: TGTGCCAGCAGTTTAGCCCACCAGGGGGCACCGGAGCAGTTCTTC.

This clonotype was seen repeatedly, ten times or more. V is TRBV4-2 and J is TRBJ2-1; 7 nucleotides align to TRBD1. Trimming took 2 bases from V and 6 from J; bases not matched to a gene: 10. In germline, CDR1 is LGHNA, CDR2 YNFKEQ. CDR3 length: 16 residues. The CDR3: CASSQPARDSSNEQFF. CDR3 nucleotide sequence: TGTGCCAGCAGCCAACCAGCCCGGGACAGCTCCAATGAGCAGTTCTTC.

This clonotype has a handful of counts. The V gene is TRBV21-1, the J gene TRBJ2-7; no DNA check was done on the table's D call, TRBD2. TRBV21-1 is a listed pseudogene. This CDR3 region has 13 residues. The CDR3 reads CASRVPGTGEQYF. CDR3 nucleotides: TGTGCCAGCAGGGTCCCAGGGACTGGAGAGCAGTACTTC.

This clonotype was found many times. The gene calls are TRBV13 and TRBJ2-7, with 11 nucleotides matching TRBD2. V lost 5 bases, J lost 7 bases, and 7 bases stayed unmatched. The CDR3 length is 14 residues. From germline, CDR1 is PRHDT and CDR2 FYEKMQ (reference sequence). The chain's CDR3 is CASSHRTSGREQYF. Written as DNA, the CDR3 is TGTGCCAGCAGCCACAGGACTAGCGGGCGTGAGCAGTACTTC.

This clonotype was recorded at least ten times. The gene calls are TRBV29-1 and TRBJ2-1; 8 nucleotides match TRBD1. CDR3 length: 14 amino acids. V lost 8 bases and J lost 7; bases outside the gene matches: 13. CDR1 and CDR2 from the germline V gene are SQVTM and ANQGSEA. The CDR3 region has the DNA TGCAGCCTTTTCGGGCAGGGGGCTTGGAATGAGCAGTTCTTC. It codes for CSLFGQGAWNEQFF.

This clonotype was seen repeatedly, ten times or more. This chain connects TRBV6-1 to TRBJ2-6, with D unclear. Germline CDR1 is MNHNS and CDR2 is SASEGT. V was clipped by 6 bases and J by 0 bases, with 9 bases between them. CDR3 length: 15 amino acids. This CDR3 is CASSPTPSGANVLTF. In nucleotides, the CDR3 is TGTGCCAGCAGCCCTACCCCCTCTGGGGCCAACGTCCTGACTTTC.

There are many counts of this clonotype. This chain uses TRBV10-3 with TRBJ1-5; D may be TRBD1 (6 bases). V was cut by 4 bases and J by 5 bases, with 12 bases left in between. The germline gives CDR1 ENHRY, CDR2 SYGVKD. The CDR3 sequence is 14 residues long. The CDR3 DNA reads TGTGCCATCAGTGTTCAGGGGTCCCATCAGCCCCAGCATTTT. It encodes CAISVQGSHQPQHF.

This sequence joins TRBV7-9 and TRBJ2-5; 14 nucleotides agree with TRBD2. Per the germline V gene, CDR1 is SEHNR and CDR2 is FQNEAQ (reference sequence). The junction had 7 bases not matched to a gene; V was cut back by 5 bases and J by 2 bases. This CDR3 has 17 residues. CDR3 DNA: TGTGCCAGCAGCATGGGACTAGCGGGAGTATGGCAAGAGACCCAGTACTTC. Amino acid sequence: CASSMGLAGVWQETQYF.

The chain has TRBV11-2 and TRBJ2-7; D is possibly TRBD2 (7 bases). Germline CDR1 is SGHAT and CDR2 is FQNNGV. V was shortened by 1 base and J by 1 base, with 11 bases between the two germline ends. The CDR3 totals 15 residues. The CDR3 DNA reads TGTGCCAGCAGCTTAGGGGGGGGCAAGTCCTACGAGCAGTACTTC. This sequence encodes CASSLGGGKSYEQYF.

The sample holds many counts of this clonotype. The rearrangement links TRBV5-1 to TRBJ1-1, with unresolved D. The CDR3 loop spans 14 amino acids. Trimming took off 1 base at V and 1 base at J, with 8 bases between the two ends. Per germline, CDR1 SGHRS and CDR2 YFSETQ. In nucleotides, the CDR3 is TGCGCCAGCAGCTTGTTCACGGGGAACACTGAAGCTTTCTTT. Translating gives CASSLFTGNTEAFF.